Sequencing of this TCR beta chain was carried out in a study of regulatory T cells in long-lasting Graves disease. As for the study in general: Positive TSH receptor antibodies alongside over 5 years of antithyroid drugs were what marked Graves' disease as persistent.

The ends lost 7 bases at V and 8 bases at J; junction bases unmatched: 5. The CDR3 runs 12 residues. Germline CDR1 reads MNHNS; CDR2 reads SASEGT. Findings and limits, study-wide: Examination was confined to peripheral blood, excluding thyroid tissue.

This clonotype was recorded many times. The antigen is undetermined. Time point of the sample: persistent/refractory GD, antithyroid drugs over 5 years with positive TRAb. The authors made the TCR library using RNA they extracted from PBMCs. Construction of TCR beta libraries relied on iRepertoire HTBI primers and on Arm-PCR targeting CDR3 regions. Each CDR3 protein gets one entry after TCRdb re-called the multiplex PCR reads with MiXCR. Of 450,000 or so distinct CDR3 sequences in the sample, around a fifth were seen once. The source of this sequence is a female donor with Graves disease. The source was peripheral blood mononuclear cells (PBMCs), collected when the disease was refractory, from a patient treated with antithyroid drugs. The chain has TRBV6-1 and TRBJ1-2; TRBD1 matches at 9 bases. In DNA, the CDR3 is TGTGCCAGCATGGGACAGGGTGGAGGCTACACCTTC. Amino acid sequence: CASMGQGGGYTF.